The present T cell receptor (beta chain) was sequenced within a study of blood T cell repertoires in COVID-19. Study overall: The origin of the acute and convalescent COVID-19 samples was the United States, Italy and Spain.

Study processing details: By means of reference gene primer amplification, nucleated cell counts were estimated. Profiling relied on immunoSEQ multiplex PCR, and the TCRdb table lists in-frame clones only, not all of them. That table furnishes V, J and clone size, whereas the DNA furnished D and trimming. The sample includes over 200,000 clones, about 83% of them seen just once. The CDR3 is 16 residues long. V lost 6 bases to trimming and J lost 1 base; unmatched junction nucleotides: 6. Looked up from germline, CDR1 is SGHAT and CDR2 is FQDESV (reference sequence). Material: peripheral blood. The chain links TRBV11-1 to TRBJ2-2; 9 nucleotides agree with TRBD2. This sequence was found in an elderly man with acute or convalescent COVID-19. The CDR3 region is CASSRIAGENTGELFF. The CDR3 nucleotides are TGTGCCAGCAGTAGGATAGCGGGGGAGAACACCGGGGAGCTGTTTTTT. The full variable domain, in which reference TRBV11-1 and TRBJ2-2 provide the parts outside the CDR3, is EAEVAQSPRYKITEKSQAVAFWCDPISGHATLYWYRQILGQGPELLVQFQDESVVDDSQLPKDRFSAERLKGVDSTLKIQPAELGDSAMYLCASSRIAGENTGELFFGEGSRLTVL.